The present TCR beta chain was sequenced within a study of response to subunit inactivated influenza vaccine. Broader study findings: Authors suggested seasonal influenza vaccinations each recruit few new T cells.

TCRdb redid the calling of the RT-PCR reads with MiXCR, one entry per CDR3 protein. This table has roughly 570,000 distinct CDR3 sequences, roughly 13% appearing once. Remarks on this clonotype: Its antigen is as yet unknown.

The sequences come from PBMCs from blood, collected more than 35 days after vaccination. This TCR derives from a man in his forties or fifties who received an inactivated influenza vaccine.

This CDR3 reads CASSLVTGTLNTEAFF. In DNA, the CDR3 is TGCGCCAGCAGCTTGGTAACCGGGACACTGAACACTGAAGCTTTCTTT. The chain combines TRBV5-1 with TRBJ1-1; maybe TRBD1 (6 bases). Germline V gene data show CDR1 as SGHRS and CDR2 as YFSETQ. CDR3 length: 16 amino acids. The V and J ends lost 0 bases and 0 bases respectively, with 12 bases between them.